One TCR beta chain is described in this entry. Its antigen is still unknown. Germline V CDR1 and CDR2: SGHRS, YFSETQ. The CDR3 totals 13 residues. The V segment lost 5 bases and the J segment 7 bases; nucleotides outside the gene matches: 9. The data stem from a study of cytomegalovirus exposure and HLA in healthy donors. The overall study: In an early release, HLA-typed donors contributed about 80 million unique TCR sequences. Study results and limitations: Indistinguishability led to the exclusion of some V segments, TRBV6-2 and TRBV6-3 included.

The PCR ran on 60 Vbeta and 13 Jbeta primers. The repertoire was sequenced with immunoSEQ multiplex PCR; TCRdb's copy has only in-frame clones and lacks some. The table has roughly 190,000 clones, around 75% seen once; the top ten hold 2.9%. The V call is TRBV5-1, the J call TRBJ2-7; 7 bases map to TRBD1. The specimen sequenced was PBMCs. The clonotype comes from a female donor in good health and CMV-seronegative. The CDR3 bases are TGCGCCAGCAGTCCAGGGGGTCTGGAAGAGCAGTACTTC. It translates to CASSPGGLEEQYF.